This record looks at one T cell receptor beta chain sequence and its context. As yet, its antigen is unknown. This may arise from a read error, as a much more abundant clone is one base away. TCRdb recomputed calls from the PCR reads with MiXCR, one row per CDR3 protein. The table includes approximately 97,000 distinct CDR3 sequences, around 30% detected once. Trimming cost V 5 bases and J 1 base; bases outside gene matches: 7. The germline V gene encodes CDR1 MDHEN and CDR2 SYDVKM. The CDR3 contains 16 residues. Naive CD8 T cell sorting was performed on the CD8+CD4-CCR7+CD45RA+ phenotype. This entry belongs to a study of molecular identifiers for immune sequencing clone quantification. The overall study: Replicate experiments took RNA from 20,000 or 100,000 naive CD8 cells, divided it five ways and sequenced four.

Notes on the study in general: Sharing of a barcode by identical TCR molecules could cause highly expanded clone sizes to be underestimated. Jurkat TCR RNA that was spiked in from one cell was reportedly detectable among one million naive cells.

Sample: naive CD8+ T cells from blood, with Jurkat cell RNA spiked in. Sample subset: FACS-sorted CD8+CD4-CCR7+CD45RA+ naive T cells. The chain couples TRBV28 to TRBJ2-2; TRBD2 matches at 7 bases. The TCR was taken from a human donor in good health. Some libraries in this study had Jurkat cell RNA spiked in. The CDR3 DNA sequence: TGTGCCAGCAGTGTACAAGCTAGCGGGAACACCGGGGAGCTGTTTTTT. Translating gives CASSVQASGNTGELFF.